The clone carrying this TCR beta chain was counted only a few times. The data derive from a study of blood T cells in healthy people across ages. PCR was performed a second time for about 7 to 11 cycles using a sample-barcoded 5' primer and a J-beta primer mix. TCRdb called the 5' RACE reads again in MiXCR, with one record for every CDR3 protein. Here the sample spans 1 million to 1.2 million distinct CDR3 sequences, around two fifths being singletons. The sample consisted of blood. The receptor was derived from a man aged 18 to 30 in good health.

CDR3 DNA: TGTGCCAGCTTAACAGGGGCAACTGAAGCTTTCTTT. Translated: CASLTGATEAFF. This chain connects TRBV12-3 or TRBV12-4 to TRBJ1-1, with 7 bases matching TRBD1. CDR3 length: 12 amino acids. The junction had 5 bases not matched to a gene; V was cut back by 8 bases and J by 5 bases.